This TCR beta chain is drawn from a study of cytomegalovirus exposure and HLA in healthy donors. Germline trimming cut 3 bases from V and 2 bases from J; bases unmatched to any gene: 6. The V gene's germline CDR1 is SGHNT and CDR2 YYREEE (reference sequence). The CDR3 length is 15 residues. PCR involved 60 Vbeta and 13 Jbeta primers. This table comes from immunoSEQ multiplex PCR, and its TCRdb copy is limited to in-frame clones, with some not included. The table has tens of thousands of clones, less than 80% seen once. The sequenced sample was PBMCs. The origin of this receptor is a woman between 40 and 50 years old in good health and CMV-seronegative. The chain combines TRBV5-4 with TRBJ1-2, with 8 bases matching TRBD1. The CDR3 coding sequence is TGTGCCAGCAGCTCATCAGGGGGCGCGAACTATGGCTACACCTTC. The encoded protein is CASSSSGGANYGYTF.